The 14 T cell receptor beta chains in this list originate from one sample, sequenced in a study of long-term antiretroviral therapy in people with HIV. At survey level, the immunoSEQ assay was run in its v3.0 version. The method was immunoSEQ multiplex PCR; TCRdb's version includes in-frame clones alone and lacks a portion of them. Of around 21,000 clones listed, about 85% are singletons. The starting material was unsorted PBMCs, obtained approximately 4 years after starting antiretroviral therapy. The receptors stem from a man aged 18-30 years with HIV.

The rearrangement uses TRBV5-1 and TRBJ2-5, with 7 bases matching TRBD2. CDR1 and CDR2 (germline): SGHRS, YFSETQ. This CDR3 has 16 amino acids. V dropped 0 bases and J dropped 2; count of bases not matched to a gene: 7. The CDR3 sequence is CASSLGLGEGQETQYF. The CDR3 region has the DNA TGCGCCAGCAGCTTGGGTCTCGGGGAGGGACAAGAGACCCAGTACTTC.

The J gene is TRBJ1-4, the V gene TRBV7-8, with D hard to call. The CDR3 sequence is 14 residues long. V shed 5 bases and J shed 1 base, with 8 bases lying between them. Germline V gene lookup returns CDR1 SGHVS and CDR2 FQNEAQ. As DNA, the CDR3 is TGTGCCAGCAGCAAAGACGGAACTAATGAAAAACTGTTTTTT. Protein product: CASSKDGTNEKLFF.

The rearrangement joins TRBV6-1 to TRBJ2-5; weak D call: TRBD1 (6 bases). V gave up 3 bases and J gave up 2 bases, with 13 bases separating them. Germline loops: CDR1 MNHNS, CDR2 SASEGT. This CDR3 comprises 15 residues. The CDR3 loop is CASSDLMTGQETQYF. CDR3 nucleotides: TGTGCCAGCAGTGATTTAATGACAGGACAAGAGACCCAGTACTTC.

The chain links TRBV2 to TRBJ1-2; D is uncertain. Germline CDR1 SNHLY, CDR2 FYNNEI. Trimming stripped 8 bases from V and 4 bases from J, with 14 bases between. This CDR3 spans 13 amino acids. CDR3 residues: CASSNGGIYGYTF. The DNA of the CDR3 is TGTGCCAGCTCCAATGGAGGCATCTATGGCTACACCTTC. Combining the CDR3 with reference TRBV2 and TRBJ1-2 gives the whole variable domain EPEVTQTPSHQVTQMGQEVILRCVPISNHLYFYWYRQILGQKVEFLVSFYNNEISEKSEIFDDQFSVERPDGSNFTLKIRSTKLEDSAMYFCASSNGGIYGYTFGSGTRLTVV.

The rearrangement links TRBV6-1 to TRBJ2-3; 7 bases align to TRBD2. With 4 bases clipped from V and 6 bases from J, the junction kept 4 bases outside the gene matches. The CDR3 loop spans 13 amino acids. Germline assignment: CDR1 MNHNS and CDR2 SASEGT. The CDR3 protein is CASSVTGGDTQYF. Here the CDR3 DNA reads TGTGCCAGCAGTGTAACCGGGGGGGATACGCAGTATTTT.

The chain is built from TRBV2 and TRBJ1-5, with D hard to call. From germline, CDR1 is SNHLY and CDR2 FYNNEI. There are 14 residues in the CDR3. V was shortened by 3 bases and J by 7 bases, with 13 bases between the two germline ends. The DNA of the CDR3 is TGTGCCAGCAGTGAGAGCCAGGTGAACCAGCCCCAGCATTTT. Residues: CASSESQVNQPQHF.

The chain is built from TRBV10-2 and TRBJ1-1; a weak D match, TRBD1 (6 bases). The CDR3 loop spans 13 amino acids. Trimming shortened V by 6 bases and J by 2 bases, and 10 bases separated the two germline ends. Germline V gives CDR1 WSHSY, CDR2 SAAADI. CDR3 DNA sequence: TGCGCCAGCAGCGGGACACTCAACACTGAAGCTTTCTTT. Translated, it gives CASSGTLNTEAFF.

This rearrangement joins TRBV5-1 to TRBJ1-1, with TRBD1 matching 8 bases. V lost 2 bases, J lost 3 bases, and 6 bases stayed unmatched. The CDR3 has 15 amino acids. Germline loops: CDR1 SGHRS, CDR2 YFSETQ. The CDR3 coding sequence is TGCGCCAGCAGCTTCGGGACAGGTTTGGACACTGAAGCTTTCTTT. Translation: CASSFGTGLDTEAFF. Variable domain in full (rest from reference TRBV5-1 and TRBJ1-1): KAGVTQTPRYLIKTRGQQVTLSCSPISGHRSVSWYQQTPGQGLQFLFEYFSETQRNKGNFPGRFSGRQFSNSRSEMNVSTLELGDSALYLCASSFGTGLDTEAFFGQGTRLTVV.

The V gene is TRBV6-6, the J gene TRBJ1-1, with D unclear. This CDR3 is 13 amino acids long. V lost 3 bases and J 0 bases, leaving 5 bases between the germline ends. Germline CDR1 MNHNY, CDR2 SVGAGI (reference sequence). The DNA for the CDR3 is TGTGCCAGCAGTTATTATGTGAACACTGAAGCTTTCTTT. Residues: CASSYYVNTEAFF.

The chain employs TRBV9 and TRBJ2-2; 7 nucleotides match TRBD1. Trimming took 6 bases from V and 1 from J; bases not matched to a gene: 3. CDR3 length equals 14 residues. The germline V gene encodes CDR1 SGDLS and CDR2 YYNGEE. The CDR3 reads CASKTGLNTGELFF. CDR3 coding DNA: TGTGCCAGCAAGACAGGGCTGAACACCGGGGAGCTGTTTTTT.

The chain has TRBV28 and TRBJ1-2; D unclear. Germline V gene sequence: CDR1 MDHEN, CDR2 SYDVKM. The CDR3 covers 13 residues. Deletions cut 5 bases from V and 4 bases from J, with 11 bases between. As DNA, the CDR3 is TGTGCCAGCAGTAGCGGACGTTTCTATGGCTACACCTTC. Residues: CASSSGRFYGYTF.

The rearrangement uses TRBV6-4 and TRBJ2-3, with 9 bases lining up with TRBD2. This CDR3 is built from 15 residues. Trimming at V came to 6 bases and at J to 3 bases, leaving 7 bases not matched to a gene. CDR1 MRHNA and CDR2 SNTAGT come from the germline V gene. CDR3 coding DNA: TGTGCCAGCAGCGAAGCGGGGGGCGCAACAGATACGCAGTATTTT. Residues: CASSEAGGATDTQYF.

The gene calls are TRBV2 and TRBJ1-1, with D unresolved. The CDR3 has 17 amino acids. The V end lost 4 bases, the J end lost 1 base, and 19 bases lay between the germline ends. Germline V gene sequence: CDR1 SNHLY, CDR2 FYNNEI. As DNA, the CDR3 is TGTGCCAGCAGTGCATGGCACAGAGGACTCGCGAACACTGAAGCTTTCTTT. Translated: CASSAWHRGLANTEAFF.

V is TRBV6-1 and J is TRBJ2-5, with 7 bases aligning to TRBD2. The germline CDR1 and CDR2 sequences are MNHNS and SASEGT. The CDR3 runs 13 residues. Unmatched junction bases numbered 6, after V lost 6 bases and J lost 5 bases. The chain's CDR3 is CASRPGGWETQYF. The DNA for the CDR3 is TGTGCCAGCAGACCGGGGGGTTGGGAGACCCAGTACTTC.